These T cell receptor beta chains were read from a single sample in a study of blood T cell repertoires in COVID-19. Profiling relied on immunoSEQ multiplex PCR, and the TCRdb table lists in-frame clones only, not all of them. The table has about 120,000 clones, more than 60% seen once. The sequenced material came from peripheral blood. The receptor source for this set is a man in his fifties with acute or convalescent COVID-19. The conserved cysteine and the conserved F or W are not part of the CDR3 here. Each record gives: J gene, D gene, V gene, CDR3 protein. A D gene is named only where the DNA matches it firmly.

j_gene: TRBJ1-4; d_gene: .; v_gene: TRBV21-1; CDR3aa: ASRGQGRGNEKLF
j_gene: TRBJ2-5; d_gene: .; v_gene: TRBV19; CDR3aa: ASSIGTDQETQY
j_gene: TRBJ2-7; d_gene: .; v_gene: TRBV25-1; CDR3aa: ASSATGFEQY
j_gene: TRBJ1-3; d_gene: .; v_gene: TRBV7-8; CDR3aa: ASSLGVPSGNTIY
j_gene: TRBJ2-7; d_gene: .; v_gene: TRBV6-5; CDR3aa: ASSNRAKGAGEQY
j_gene: TRBJ1-1; d_gene: .; v_gene: TRBV3-1/TRBV3-2; CDR3aa: ASSQQGLNTEAF
j_gene: TRBJ1-1; d_gene: .; v_gene: TRBV2; CDR3aa: ASTRYSGQRDTEAF
j_gene: TRBJ1-2; d_gene: TRBD1; v_gene: TRBV10-3; CDR3aa: AISDETGNYGYT
j_gene: TRBJ1-2; d_gene: .; v_gene: TRBV3-1/TRBV3-2; CDR3aa: ASSQLPGYYGYT
j_gene: TRBJ2-7; d_gene: .; v_gene: TRBV11-3; CDR3aa: ASSFHREIWEQY
j_gene: TRBJ1-1; d_gene: TRBD1; v_gene: TRBV19; CDR3aa: ASSSRDRHTEAF
j_gene: TRBJ1-6; d_gene: .; v_gene: TRBV3-1/TRBV3-2; CDR3aa: ASSQARDYNNSPLH
j_gene: TRBJ1-5; d_gene: .; v_gene: TRBV18; CDR3aa: ASSPSARQPQH
j_gene: TRBJ1-6; d_gene: TRBD1; v_gene: TRBV5-6; CDR3aa: ASSWGQYNSPLH
j_gene: TRBJ1-5; d_gene: .; v_gene: TRBV6-9; CDR3aa: ASSQSDRSLGNQPQH
j_gene: TRBJ2-1; d_gene: .; v_gene: TRBV7-6; CDR3aa: ASRRTPSSYNEQF
j_gene: TRBJ2-5; d_gene: .; v_gene: TRBV10-3; CDR3aa: AISESTSRETQY
j_gene: TRBJ1-6; d_gene: TRBD1; v_gene: TRBV27; CDR3aa: ASTDPGTGLSPLH
j_gene: TRBJ1-2; d_gene: .; v_gene: TRBV7-2; CDR3aa: ASSLRRANYGYT
j_gene: TRBJ1-3; d_gene: TRBD1; v_gene: TRBV7-9; CDR3aa: ASSRGQGAADGNTIY
j_gene: TRBJ2-7; d_gene: .; v_gene: TRBV19; CDR3aa: AGSGGYEQY
j_gene: TRBJ2-2; d_gene: .; v_gene: TRBV11-3; CDR3aa: ASSLTRNTGELF
j_gene: TRBJ1-5; d_gene: .; v_gene: TRBV30; CDR3aa: AWSAGAGSNQPQH
j_gene: TRBJ2-1; d_gene: TRBD2; v_gene: TRBV9; CDR3aa: ASSVATSGNEQF
j_gene: TRBJ2-1; d_gene: TRBD2; v_gene: TRBV6-5; CDR3aa: ASSPLARSYNEQF
j_gene: TRBJ2-7; d_gene: .; v_gene: TRBV18; CDR3aa: ASSPGAGSDEQY
j_gene: TRBJ1-2; d_gene: .; v_gene: TRBV19; CDR3aa: ASSIGVGVSNYGYT
j_gene: TRBJ2-2; d_gene: .; v_gene: TRBV5-1; CDR3aa: ASNSGSAVTGELF
j_gene: TRBJ1-1; d_gene: TRBD1; v_gene: TRBV3-1/TRBV3-2; CDR3aa: ASSHDRGGTEAF
j_gene: TRBJ2-1; d_gene: TRBD2; v_gene: TRBV7-9; CDR3aa: ASSFGTSGSDEQF
j_gene: TRBJ2-7; d_gene: .; v_gene: TRBV10-3; CDR3aa: AISVWASDEQY
j_gene: TRBJ2-2; d_gene: TRBD1; v_gene: TRBV5-4; CDR3aa: ASSSQDRAGGELF
j_gene: TRBJ2-2; d_gene: TRBD1; v_gene: TRBV7-8; CDR3aa: ASSSHRGRAYRNTGELF